This TCR beta chain was sequenced during a study of spatial heterogeneity in lung cancer. The wider study: Available follow-up PBMC samples, collected a median of about two years post-resection, were sequenced.

Turning to this clonotype: Its antigen remains unknown.

General study results and limits: Ubiquitous expanded tumor TCRs were observed in blood more at resection than follow-up.

Time point noted: blood at routine non-recurrence follow-up after resection. TCR cDNA molecules each carried a unique molecular identifier. TCRdb fed the 5' RACE reads into MiXCR, producing one record per CDR3 protein. The sample shows around 100,000 distinct CDR3 sequences, less than 14% of them seen only once. Germline CDR1 reads SGHVS; CDR2 reads FQNEAQ. The CDR3 sequence is 13 residues long. Trimming pared 3 bases from V and 4 bases from J, leaving 7 bases between. The TCR sequence derives from a female donor with early-stage non-small cell lung cancer. The sample was PBMCs, taken at follow-up. This chain uses TRBV7-8 with TRBJ2-1, with D unclear. DNA for the CDR3: TGTGCCAGCAGCTTTGACACTTACAATGAGCAGTTCTTC. Residues: CASSFDTYNEQFF.